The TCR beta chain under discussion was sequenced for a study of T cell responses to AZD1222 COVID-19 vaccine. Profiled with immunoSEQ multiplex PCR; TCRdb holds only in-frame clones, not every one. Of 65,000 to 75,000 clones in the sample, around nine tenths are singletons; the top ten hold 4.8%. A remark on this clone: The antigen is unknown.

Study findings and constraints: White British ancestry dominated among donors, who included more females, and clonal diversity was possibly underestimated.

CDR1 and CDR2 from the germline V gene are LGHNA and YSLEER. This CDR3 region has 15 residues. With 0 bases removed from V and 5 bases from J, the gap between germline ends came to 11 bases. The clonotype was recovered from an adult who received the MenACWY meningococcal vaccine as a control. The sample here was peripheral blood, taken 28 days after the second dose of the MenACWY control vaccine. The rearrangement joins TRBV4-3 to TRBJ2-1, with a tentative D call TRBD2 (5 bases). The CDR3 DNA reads TGCGCCAGCAGCCAAGATCCGGCCGGGAACAATGAGCAGTTCTTC. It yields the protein CASSQDPAGNNEQFF.